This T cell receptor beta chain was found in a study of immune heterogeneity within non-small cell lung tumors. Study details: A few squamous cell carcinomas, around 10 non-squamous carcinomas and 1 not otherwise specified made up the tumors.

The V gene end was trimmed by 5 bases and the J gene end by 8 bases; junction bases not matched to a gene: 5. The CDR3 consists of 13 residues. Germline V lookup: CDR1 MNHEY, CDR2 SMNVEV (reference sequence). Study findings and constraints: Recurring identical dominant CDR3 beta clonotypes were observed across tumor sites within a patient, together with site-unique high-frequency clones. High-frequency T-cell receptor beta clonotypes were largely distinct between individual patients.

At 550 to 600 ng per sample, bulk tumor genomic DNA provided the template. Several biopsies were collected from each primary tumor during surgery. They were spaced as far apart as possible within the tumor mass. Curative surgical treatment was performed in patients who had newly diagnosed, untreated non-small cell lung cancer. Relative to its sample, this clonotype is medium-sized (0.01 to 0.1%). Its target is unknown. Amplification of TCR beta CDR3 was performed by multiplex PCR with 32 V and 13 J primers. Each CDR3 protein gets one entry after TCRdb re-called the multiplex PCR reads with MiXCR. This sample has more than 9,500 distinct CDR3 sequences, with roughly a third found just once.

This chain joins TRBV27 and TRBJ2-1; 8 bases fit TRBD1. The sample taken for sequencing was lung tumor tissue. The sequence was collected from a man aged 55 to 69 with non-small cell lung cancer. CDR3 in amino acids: CASSTQGDYEQFF. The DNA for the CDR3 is TGTGCCAGCAGTACACAGGGGGACTATGAGCAGTTCTTC.